This TCR beta chain was identified in a study of T-cell reconstitution after alpha-beta-depleted transplantation in children. Whole-study findings and limits: Recipient T cells and thymic progenitors that survived gave rise to the high TCRbeta diversity observed at day 60 in some patients.

The CDR3 totals 13 residues. CDR1 and CDR2 from the germline V gene are MNHEY and SMNVEV (reference sequence). Trimming left V 7 bases short and J 4 bases short, with 8 bases between. This clonotype was counted only a few times. Its target is not known. TCRbeta library construction was performed incorporating unique molecular identifiers. Using its own MiXCR run on the PCR reads, TCRdb lists one record per CDR3 protein. The sample has 610,000 or so distinct CDR3 sequences; 20% to 30% are singletons. The chain combines TRBV27 with TRBJ1-6; D is uncertain. The source is a boy in the first two years of life with Wiskott-Aldrich syndrome, due to receive a stem cell transplant. The sequencing here drew on PBMCs, taken before TCRalphabeta/CD19-depleted stem cell transplant. CDR3 in DNA: TGTGCCAGCAAAGACATTTATAATTCACCCCTCCACTTT. Translated: CASKDIYNSPLHF.